The entry below describes one T cell receptor (beta chain). The antigen it recognizes is unknown. One base away there is no much larger clone; base qualities are not given. This record comes from a study of T cells after yellow fever vaccination (dated by TCRdb to between 2017 and 2020). Background for the entire study: Libraries from fractions with low cell numbers were prepared with the SMART-Seq v4 Ultra Low Input RNA kit. The cohort comprised two healthy male donors, one aged 18 to 30 and one aged 30 to 40 years. Bulk TCR alpha and beta repertoires were sequenced longitudinally to track T-cell clones before and after primary and booster YFV17D yellow fever vaccination. Bulk PBMC replicates and cell subsets were isolated from blood drawn at multiple timepoints before and after both primary and secondary immunization. Study-wide conclusions, independent of this receptor: A small fraction of clonotypes appeared in both the CD4 and CD8 compartments, likely as a result of convergent recombination. Computational filtering was required because FACS-sorted repertoires could contain abundant contaminating clonotypes from the bulk population. Compared with the primary T-cell response, the secondary T-cell response was weaker but faster, peaking on day 5 rather than day 15. The study included only a couple of donors, which limits how far the findings can be generalized. Most clones expanded after primary vaccination (almost 97% of CD4 and roughly 91% of CD8) were re-detected after the booster, suggesting that broad memory maintenance occurred.

The label giving this sample's treatment or condition can be read as: live attenuated yellow fever vaccine strain. Two biological replicates of bulk PBMCs were collected at each blood-draw timepoint. A standard Ficoll-Paque protocol was used to isolate PBMCs from peripheral blood. TriZol was used to extract RNA from bulk PBMCs, from CD4 and CD8 fractions, and from dextramer-positive and dextramer-negative fractions. Trimming removed 0 bases from V and 4 bases from J, leaving 15 bases between the germline ends. Per the germline V gene (reference sequence), MNHNY is the CDR1 and SVGAGI is the CDR2. Taken from cysteine to phenylalanine, the CDR3 has 17 residues. CDR3 DNA only is kept here, 51 bases in frame from base 1. Sequenced on an Illumina NovaSeq 6000. TCR cDNA was synthesized by 5'RACE template switching, which introduced a universal primer site and unique molecular identifiers. Priming for cDNA synthesis came from both the TCR alpha and TCR beta constant segments. Library amplification used two PCR steps, and the second PCR step added sample barcodes and sequencing adapters. Sequencing of libraries was performed on Illumina HiSeq 2500 (2x100 bp) or NovaSeq (2x150 bp). As for the original processing: MIGEC was used to demultiplex reads and collapse the reads into UMI consensus sequences, and MiXCR was used for V(D)J alignment. Using edgeR on replicate PBMC samples, clonotypes were called vaccine-responding if FDR was below 0.01 and the log2 fold change was above 5 up to day 15. CD4 or CD8 identity was assigned to each bulk clonotype according to whether the clonotype was present at higher abundance in the sequenced CD4 repertoire or the sequenced CD8 repertoire. TCRdb took the public reads, trimmed them with fastp at Q25, ran MiXCR for clone calling and kept in-frame beta chains. Each CDR3 protein appears once, grouped with its most common genes and DNA. These V and J calls originate from TCRdb's pipeline instead of the authors' own analysis. This sample lists 300,000 to 350,000 distinct CDR3 sequences; 3.5% to 4.5% were detected once. In total, the top ten clones hold roughly 24% of the sample.

The V and J genes are TRBV6-6 and TRBJ2-2, with the identity of the D gene unclear. This TCR was recovered from a man aged 18 to 29 who received the YFV17D yellow fever vaccine. The material sequenced was PBMCs, taken 5 days after the yellow fever booster vaccination. The DNA sequence is TGTGCCAGCAGTTACTCGAAAAATCAATTGGGCACCGGGGAGCTGTTTTTT. Its amino acids are CASSYSKNQLGTGELFF.